The 13 T cell receptor beta chains below come from one sample, sequenced in a study of PD-L1 blockade in urothelial cancer. Clones were read by immunoSEQ multiplex PCR, and TCRdb kept only the in-frame ones, dropping some. The data contain 45,000 or so clones, approximately 78% of them singletons. Regarding time point: pretreatment peripheral blood. Sequenced material: PBMCs, taken around atezolizumab (anti-PD-L1) treatment. Every receptor here comes from a man in his fifties or sixties with urothelial cancer.

The chain employs TRBV14 and TRBJ1-2; the D gene is possibly TRBD1 (6 bases). Germline V gives CDR1 SGHDN, CDR2 FVKESK. This CDR3 region has 15 residues. V was shortened by 6 bases and J by 4 bases, with 18 bases between the two germline ends. The DNA for the CDR3 is TGTGCCAGCAGACTGTCAGGGGTATCGGGCTATGGCTACACCTTC. This encodes CASRLSGVSGYGYTF.

A remark on this clone: The junction departs from germline at one end; a sequencing error may be responsible. The rearrangement uses TRBV5-1 and TRBJ2-2, with TRBD1 identical over 7 bases. The CDR3 is 15 amino acids. Germline-derived CDR1 and CDR2 are SGHRS and YFSETQ. Here the CDR3 DNA reads TGCGCCAGCAGGTTGGCTACAGGGGTTGTCGGGGAGCTGTTTTTT. Its protein is CASRLATGVVGELFF.

The gene calls are TRBV28 and TRBJ2-3, with D maybe TRBD2 (5 bases). Trimming stripped 6 bases from V and 0 bases from J, with 10 bases between. This CDR3 spans 14 amino acids. The germline V gene has CDR1 MDHEN and CDR2 SYDVKM. CDR3 loop: CASSLGGSTDTQYF. CDR3 coding DNA: TGTGCCAGCAGCCTTGGCGGGAGCACAGATACGCAGTATTTT.

The table lists this clone with a count of one. The V and J genes are TRBV7-8 and TRBJ1-3; D might be TRBD1 (6 bases). Trimming stripped 5 bases from V and 11 bases from J, with 16 bases between. Germline V gene data show CDR1 as SGHVS and CDR2 as FQNEAQ. CDR3 size: 13 residues. CDR3 sequence reads: CASSQVLTGPIYF. The CDR3 DNA reads TGTGCCAGCAGCCAAGTGTTGACAGGTCCCATATATTTT.

This chain connects TRBV14 to TRBJ1-6, with D unclear. Germline values: CDR1 SGHDN, CDR2 FVKESK. Trimming removed 1 base from V and 9 bases from J, with 7 bases in between. The CDR3 totals 13 residues. CDR3 sequence reads: CASSQGVVSPLHF. CDR3 nucleotides: TGTGCCAGCAGCCAAGGAGTCGTTTCACCCCTCCACTTT. The full variable domain, completed using reference TRBV14 and TRBJ1-6, is EAGVTQFPSHSVIEKGQTVTLRCDPISGHDNLYWYRRVMGKEIKFLLHFVKESKQDESGMPNNRFLAERTGGTYSTLKVQPAELEDSGVYFCASSQGVVSPLHFGNGTRLTVT.

The chain recombines TRBV7-2 with TRBJ1-6; 9 bases map to TRBD1. V was clipped by 5 bases and J by 0 bases; unmatched bases: 11. Germline CDR1 is SGHTA and CDR2 is FQGNSA. The CDR3 has 19 residues. CDR3 in amino acids: CASSVGQGSATSYNSPLHF. The CDR3 region has the DNA TGTGCCAGCAGCGTGGGACAGGGTTCGGCTACCTCCTATAATTCACCCCTCCACTTT.

This chain uses TRBV2 with TRBJ2-1; TRBD1 matches at 9 bases. After removal of 6 bases from V and 8 bases from J, the junction contained 11 bases not matched to a gene. In germline, CDR1 is SNHLY, CDR2 FYNNEI. The CDR3 extends over 15 amino acids. The CDR3 protein is CASSPMGDRVDEQFF. CDR3 DNA: TGTGCCAGCAGCCCGATGGGGGACAGGGTTGATGAGCAGTTCTTC. Full variable domain (outside the CDR3, taken from reference TRBV2 and TRBJ2-1): EPEVTQTPSHQVTQMGQEVILRCVPISNHLYFYWYRQILGQKVEFLVSFYNNEISEKSEIFDDQFSVERPDGSNFTLKIRSTKLEDSAMYFCASSPMGDRVDEQFFGPGTRLTVL.

The chain uses TRBV9 and TRBJ2-7; TRBD1 matches at 11 bases. With 0 bases clipped from V and 3 bases from J, the junction kept 2 bases outside the gene matches. The CDR3 sequence is 15 residues long. The germline V gene has CDR1 SGDLS and CDR2 YYNGEE. In DNA form, the CDR3 reads TGTGCCAGCAGCGTAGGGGACAGGGGGTACTACGAGCAGTACTTC. Translation gives CASSVGDRGYYEQYF.

The V and J genes are TRBV18 and TRBJ1-1; the D is unclear. The ends were cut back, 3 bases at V and 1 base at J, with 9 bases in the middle. Germline V gene data show CDR1 as KGHSH and CDR2 as LQKENI. This CDR3 has 14 amino acids. This CDR3 is CASSPYSPNTEAFF. DNA of the CDR3: TGTGCCAGCTCACCTTACAGCCCGAACACTGAAGCTTTCTTT.

The count of this clone is one. The rearrangement links TRBV5-4 to TRBJ2-5; D perhaps matches TRBD2 (5 bases). Per germline, CDR1 SGHNT and CDR2 YYREEE (reference sequence). CDR3 length: 13 residues. V dropped 7 bases and J dropped 5 bases, with 15 bases sitting between them. The CDR3 DNA follows: TGTGCCAGCCTCGCCCGGGATAGGGAGACCCAGTACTTC. Translated: CASLARDRETQYF.

This sequence joins TRBV5-5 and TRBJ1-5, with D tentatively TRBD1 (5 bases). V lost 2 bases, J lost 0 bases, and 12 bases lay in between. Germline loops: CDR1 SGHKS, CDR2 YYEKEE (reference sequence). The CDR3 covers 16 residues. The CDR3: CASSFFSGGSNQPQHF. CDR3 in DNA: TGTGCCAGCAGCTTTTTCTCCGGGGGTAGCAATCAGCCCCAGCATTTT. The variable domain in full, with the rest retrieved from reference TRBV5-5 and TRBJ1-5, is DAGVTQSPTHLIKTRGQQVTLRCSPISGHKSVSWYQQVLGQGPQFIFQYYEKEERGRGNFPDRFSARQFPNYSSELNVNALLLGDSALYLCASSFFSGGSNQPQHFGDGTRLSIL.

This clone showed up just a few times. The J gene is TRBJ1-4, the V gene TRBV18, with 7 positions matching TRBD1. After removal of 6 bases from V and 5 bases from J, the junction contained 12 bases not matched to a gene. The CDR3 loop spans 16 amino acids. CDR1 and CDR2 from the germline V gene are KGHSH and LQKENI. CDR3: CASSPTDRTRNEKLFF. Here the CDR3 DNA reads TGTGCCAGCTCGCCCACGGACAGGACGAGAAATGAAAAACTGTTTTTT.

The J gene is TRBJ2-7, the V gene TRBV7-8, with TRBD1 matching 9 bases. The CDR3 is 13 residues long. Germline V CDR1 and CDR2: SGHVS, FQNEAQ. Trimming cost V 5 bases and J 7 bases; bases outside gene matches: 6. CDR3 DNA: TGTGCCAGCAGCCATGGGACAGGGATTGAGCAGTACGTC. Its protein product is CASSHGTGIEQYV.